This passage covers 23 T cell receptor beta chains from one sample sequenced in a study of identical twins. TCRdb reprocessed the 5' RACE reads with MiXCR, giving one entry per CDR3 protein. The sample contains 200,000 to 250,000 distinct CDR3 sequences, roughly 7.5% of which appear only once. The sample also formed part of further work on yellow fever vaccine responses in identical twins.

The sample taken for sequencing was memory (CD45RO+) T cells sorted from blood. Receptors originate from a young woman in good health.

The sample holds one count of this clonotype. The chain couples TRBV20-1 to TRBJ2-1; 9 bases are a match to TRBD1. Trimming removed 5 bases from V and 6 bases from J; junction bases left unmatched: 8. Germline-derived CDR1 and CDR2 are DFQATT and SNEGSKA (reference sequence). The CDR3 sequence is 14 residues long. The CDR3 spells CSALLGTGCNEQFF. For the CDR3, the DNA is TGCAGTGCTCTGCTGGGGACAGGGTGCAATGAGCAGTTCTTC.

In its sample, this clonotype was seen a few times. The chain carries TRBV25-1 and TRBJ2-7; tentatively, D is TRBD1 or TRBD2 (5 bases each). V was cut by 4 bases and J by 2 bases, with 30 bases left in between. Germline V lookup: CDR1 MGHDK, CDR2 SYGVNS. There are 20 residues in the CDR3. CDR3 residues: CASSGEALDRDGAYPYEQYF. The CDR3 DNA is TGTGCCAGCAGTGGGGAAGCTCTGGACCGGGACGGAGCTTATCCCTACGAGCAGTACTTC.

V and J are TRBV14 and TRBJ2-2, with 7 bases matching TRBD1. With V trimmed by 0 bases and J by 3 bases, 4 bases remained unmatched. CDR3 size: 16 residues. Germline lookup yields CDR1 SGHDN and CDR2 FVKESK. The CDR3 nucleotides read TGTGCCAGCAGCCAAGATTCAGGGGGAGACACCGGGGAGCTGTTTTTT. Its protein product is CASSQDSGGDTGELFF.

The V call is TRBV3-1, the J call TRBJ1-6; no firm D call. The V gene's germline CDR1 is LGHDT and CDR2 YNNKEL (reference sequence). The V end was cut by 3 bases, the J end by 8 bases, with 8 bases between. The CDR3 spans 13 residues. The CDR3 here is CASSQGLDSPLHF. Written as DNA, the CDR3 is TGTGCCAGCAGCCAGGGCCTCGATTCACCCCTCCACTTT.

This clonotype was recorded many times. The V gene is TRBV19, the J gene TRBJ2-7; 10 nucleotides align to TRBD1. The CDR3 contains 15 residues. V trimming: 4 bases; J trimming: 0 bases; junction bases outside the gene matches: 3. Per germline, CDR1 LNHDA and CDR2 SQIVND (reference sequence). Here the CDR3 DNA reads TGTGCCAGTAGTACAAGACAGGGGGCCTCCTACGAGCAGTACTTC. It is translated as CASSTRQGASYEQYF.

This clonotype was counted at least ten times. The rearrangement uses TRBV3-1 and TRBJ2-7, with no clear D. The CDR3 loop spans 14 amino acids. Looked up from germline, CDR1 is LGHDT and CDR2 is YNNKEL (reference sequence). V was trimmed by 5 bases and J by 0 bases, leaving 11 bases between them. CDR3 amino acids: CASSWGTSSYEQYF. The CDR3 DNA follows: TGTGCCAGCAGCTGGGGAACGAGCTCCTACGAGCAGTACTTC.

The chain employs TRBV6-2 or TRBV6-3 and TRBJ1-5; D is ambiguous. The CDR3 covers 15 residues. The germline V gene encodes CDR1 MNHEY and CDR2 SVGEGT. V was cut by 5 bases and J by 1 base, with 12 bases left in between. The CDR3 region has the DNA TGTGCCAGCAGTCCATTAGGGTTCAGCAATCAGCCCCAGCATTTT. Its protein is CASSPLGFSNQPQHF.

The chain employs TRBV6-4 and TRBJ2-3; 11 bases map to TRBD2. CDR1 and CDR2 (germline): MRHNA, SNTAGT. The CDR3 is made up of 19 amino acids. The J segment lost 1 base and the V segment lost 5 bases, leaving 14 bases of the junction unmatched. CDR3 nucleotide sequence: TGTGCCAGCAGTCGACCCGTGACTAGCGGGATTGACGGCACAGATACGCAGTATTTT. Amino acid sequence: CASSRPVTSGIDGTDTQYF.

This clonotype was counted only a few times. One end of the junction does not line up with germline, which may come from a read error. The chain is built from TRBV7-7 and TRBJ2-1, with D tentatively TRBD1 (9 bases). CDR1 is SSHAT and CDR2 is FNYEAQ in the germline V gene (reference sequence). The CDR3 is 14 amino acids. The CDR3 spells CASSLAGQGNEQFF. The CDR3 bases are TGTGCTAGCAGCTTAGCGGGACAGGGCAATGAGCAGTTCTTC. Drawing the rest from reference TRBV7-7 and TRBJ2-1, the complete variable domain is GAGVSQSPRYKVTKRGQDVTLRCDPISSHATLYWYQQALGQGPEFLTYFNYEAQPDKSGLPSDRFSAERPEGSISTLTIQRTEQRDSAMYRCASSLAGQGNEQFFGPGTRLTVL.

This clonotype was picked up a small number of times. This rearrangement joins TRBV20-1 to TRBJ1-1, with D maybe TRBD1 (5 bases). Trimming took 1 base from V and 1 from J, leaving 13 bases between them. The CDR3 extends over 15 amino acids. Germline CDR1 DFQATT, CDR2 SNEGSKA (reference sequence). CDR3 loop: CSARVLGRGNTEAFF. Written as DNA, the CDR3 is TGCAGTGCTAGAGTTCTGGGACGGGGGAACACTGAAGCTTTCTTT.

This clonotype was observed a handful of times. The gene calls are TRBV12-5 and TRBJ2-5, with D perhaps TRBD1 or TRBD2 (5 bases each). Germline values: CDR1 LGHNT, CDR2 FRNRAP. Trimming cost V 5 bases and J 5 bases, with 15 bases left between them. The CDR3 spans 14 residues. The CDR3 sequence is CASGGDAKGETQYF. The CDR3 region has the DNA TGTGCTAGTGGTGGGGACGCCAAAGGGGAGACCCAGTACTTC.

Ten or more counts support this clonotype. The J gene is TRBJ2-1, the V gene TRBV6-2 or TRBV6-3; D might be TRBD2 (5 bases). This CDR3 has 14 amino acids. Germline CDR1 is MNHEY and CDR2 is SVGEGT. V was pared by 10 bases and J by 3 bases, with 16 bases between. Written as DNA, the CDR3 is TGTGCCACAAGAGGGCCTGACTTCTACAATGAGCAGTTCTTC. Translated: CATRGPDFYNEQFF.

This clonotype was recorded at least ten times. The chain is built from TRBV5-1 and TRBJ1-2; the match to TRBD1 covers 8 bases. This CDR3 has 15 amino acids. The trim removed 3 bases at V and 3 bases at J, leaving 7 bases unmatched. The germline gives CDR1 SGHRS, CDR2 YFSETQ. DNA of the CDR3: TGCGCCAGCAGCTCCACCCCGGGACAGGACTATGGCTACACCTTC. Translation gives CASSSTPGQDYGYTF.

The CDR3 spells CAWTRTGAPYEQYF. CDR3 nucleotide sequence: TGTGCCTGGACCCGTACGGGGGCCCCCTACGAGCAGTACTTC. The genes are TRBV30 and TRBJ2-7; possibly TRBD1 or TRBD2 for D (6 bases each). This CDR3 is built from 14 residues. CDR1 is GTSNPN and CDR2 is SVGIG in the germline V gene (reference sequence). V lost 4 bases and J lost 2, with 15 bases in between.

The rearrangement links TRBV5-6 to TRBJ2-1; 11 nucleotides agree with TRBD2. This CDR3 is built from 16 residues. From germline, CDR1 is SGHDT and CDR2 YYEEEE. With V trimmed by 4 bases and J by 8 bases, 11 bases remained unmatched. In DNA, the CDR3 is TGTGCCAGCAGCGACGGGACTAGCGGACCCCTCGATGAGCAGTTCTTC. It yields the protein CASSDGTSGPLDEQFF.

The chain has TRBV12-3 or TRBV12-4 and TRBJ2-4, with 8 bases that match TRBD1. This CDR3 contains 16 residues. Losses at the gene ends were 4 bases for V and 0 bases for J; bases not matched to a gene: 5. The CDR3 loop reads CASSSGQVLAKNIQYF. CDR3 in DNA: TGTGCCAGCAGTTCGGGACAGGTTCTAGCCAAAAACATTCAGTACTTC.

There are a few counts of this clonotype. The J gene is TRBJ1-1, the V gene TRBV7-8; TRBD1 matches 7 bases. V lost 1 base to trimming and J lost 3 bases; unmatched junction nucleotides: 8. The CDR3 loop spans 16 amino acids. Germline V CDR1 and CDR2: SGHVS, FQNEAQ. The CDR3, as DNA: TGTGCCAGCAGCTTAGAGAGGGGGCGAGGGTACACTGAAGCTTTCTTT. As protein: CASSLERGRGYTEAFF.

This clonotype was counted ten times or more. V usage is TRBV6-1 and J usage is TRBJ1-3; 9 bases align to TRBD1. Germline assignment: CDR1 MNHNS and CDR2 SASEGT. After removal of 8 bases from V and 4 bases from J, the junction contained 9 bases not matched to a gene. This CDR3 spans 15 amino acids. The CDR3 loop reads CASGQDRGSGNTIYF. DNA for the CDR3: TGTGCCAGCGGCCAGGACAGGGGATCAGGAAACACCATATATTTT.

This clonotype was counted many times. The chain employs TRBV28 and TRBJ2-7; TRBD2 matches at 7 bases. Germline CDR1 is MDHEN and CDR2 is SYDVKM. With V trimmed by 7 bases and J by 4 bases, 10 bases remained unmatched. The CDR3 contains 14 residues. The chain's CDR3 is CASIGAGVRYEQYF. DNA of the CDR3: TGTGCCAGCATAGGGGCGGGAGTAAGGTACGAGCAGTACTTC.

This clonotype appeared many times. The chain joins TRBV29-1 to TRBJ1-2; possibly TRBD1 for D (6 bases). The CDR3 contains 15 residues. CDR1 is SQVTM and CDR2 is ANQGSEA in the germline V gene. Trimming removed 6 bases from V and 5 bases from J, with 22 bases in between. CDR3 sequence (DNA): TGCAGCGTGCCCATGGACAGAGGGGCTGGATATGGCTACACCTTC. It yields the protein CSVPMDRGAGYGYTF.

The chain is built from TRBV5-6 and TRBJ1-2; D possibly corresponds to TRBD1 (5 bases). The CDR3 is 13 amino acids. V shed 8 bases and J shed 3 bases, with 14 bases lying between them. Germline V CDR1 and CDR2: SGHDT, YYEEEE. CDR3 DNA sequence: TGTGCCAGTCTGAAAGGGGCAGACTATGGCTACACCTTC. Translation: CASLKGADYGYTF.

This clonotype was counted at least ten times. CDR3 in amino acids: CSVEDRVGANVLTF. The CDR3 coding sequence is TGCAGCGTTGAGGACAGGGTGGGGGCCAACGTCCTGACTTTC. This chain joins TRBV29-1 and TRBJ2-6; 8 nucleotides agree with TRBD1. Per germline, CDR1 SQVTM and CDR2 ANQGSEA. The length of the CDR3 is 14 residues. J gave up 4 bases and V 3 bases, and 2 bases lay outside the gene matches.

The chain links TRBV20-1 to TRBJ2-7, with a tentative D call TRBD2 (6 bases). Germline CDR1 and CDR2: DFQATT and SNEGSKA (reference sequence). The V end was cut by 4 bases, the J end by 2 bases, with 18 bases between. CDR3 length: 15 residues. This CDR3 reads CSANGGTGFTYEQYF. The CDR3 DNA reads TGCAGTGCTAATGGAGGGACCGGTTTTACCTACGAGCAGTACTTC.